The sequence of this T cell receptor beta chain was determined in a study of blood T cell repertoires in COVID-19. Across the study: Donors in the United States, Italy and Spain gave samples during acute or convalescent COVID-19.

Under the authors' procedure: By means of reference gene primer amplification, nucleated cell counts were estimated. Clones were read by immunoSEQ multiplex PCR, and TCRdb kept only the in-frame ones, dropping some. Clone size and V and J calls were adopted from that table, with D and trimming inferred from the DNA. The sample lists fewer than 100,000 clones, 80% to 90% occurring once. Germline values: CDR1 SGHVS, CDR2 FQNEAQ. The CDR3 length is 14 residues. The V gene lost 1 base and the J gene lost 4 bases, with 10 bases spanning the gap. This chain links TRBV7-8 with TRBJ1-2, with D uncertain. The specimen sequenced was peripheral blood. This clonotype was obtained from a human donor in a cohort sampled during active COVID-19. CDR3 protein: CASSLDEGSYGYTF. The CDR3, as DNA: TGTGCCAGCAGCTTAGATGAGGGCAGCTATGGCTACACCTTC. Combining the CDR3 with reference TRBV7-8 and TRBJ1-2 gives the whole variable domain GAGVSQSPRYKVAKRGQDVALRCDPISGHVSLFWYQQALGQGPEFLTYFQNEAQLDKSGLPSDRFFAERPEGSVSTLKIQRTQQEDSAVYLCASSLDEGSYGYTFGSGTRLTVV.